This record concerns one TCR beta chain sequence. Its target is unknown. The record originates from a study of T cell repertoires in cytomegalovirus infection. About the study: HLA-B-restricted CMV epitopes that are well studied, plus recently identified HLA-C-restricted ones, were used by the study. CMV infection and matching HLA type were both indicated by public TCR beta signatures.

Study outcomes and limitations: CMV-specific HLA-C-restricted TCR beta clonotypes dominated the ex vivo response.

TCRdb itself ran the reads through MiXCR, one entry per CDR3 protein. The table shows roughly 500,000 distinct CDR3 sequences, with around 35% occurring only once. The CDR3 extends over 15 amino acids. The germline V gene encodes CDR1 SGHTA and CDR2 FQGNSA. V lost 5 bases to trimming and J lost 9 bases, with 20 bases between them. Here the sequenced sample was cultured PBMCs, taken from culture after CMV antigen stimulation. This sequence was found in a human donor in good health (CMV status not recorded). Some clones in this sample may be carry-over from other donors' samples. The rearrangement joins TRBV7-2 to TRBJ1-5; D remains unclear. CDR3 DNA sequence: TGTGCCAGCAGCCTAGGGTTAGGGCCCAGAGGGCCCCAGCATTTT. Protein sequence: CASSLGLGPRGPQHF. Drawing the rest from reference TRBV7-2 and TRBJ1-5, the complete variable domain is GAGVSQSPSNKVTEKGKDVELRCDPISGHTALYWYRQSLGQGLEFLIYFQGNSAPDKSGLPSDRFSAERTGGSVSTLTIQRTQQEDSAVYLCASSLGLGPRGPQHFGDGTRLSIL.